These 22 T cell receptor beta chains were all obtained from the same sample, sequenced in a study of T cells in localized non-small cell lung cancer. TCRdb keeps only in-frame clones here, not all; method: immunoSEQ multiplex PCR. Of 40,000 to 55,000 clones listed, 80% are singletons. The material sequenced was PBMCs, taken before any cancer treatment. The receptor source for this set is a woman aged 35 to 70 with stage II lung adenocarcinoma.

The chain has TRBV18 and TRBJ1-1; maybe TRBD1 (6 bases). Trimming left V 3 bases short and J 2 bases short, with 13 bases between. The CDR3 spans 15 residues. CDR1 KGHSH and CDR2 LQKENI come from the germline V gene. The CDR3 region is CASSPATGFNTEAFF. In DNA form, the CDR3 reads TGTGCCAGCTCACCCGCGACAGGCTTTAACACTGAAGCTTTCTTT.

The rearrangement links TRBV6-5 to TRBJ2-2; unclear D gene. V gave up 2 bases and J gave up 2 bases, with 6 bases separating them. Germline V gives CDR1 MNHEY, CDR2 SVGAGI. The CDR3 is 14 amino acids. In nucleotides, the CDR3 is TGTGCCAGCAGTTACGGAAAAAACACCGGGGAGCTGTTTTTT. Translation gives CASSYGKNTGELFF.

The genes are TRBV28 and TRBJ2-1; D may be TRBD1 (6 bases). CDR1 is MDHEN, CDR2 SYDVKM, per germline. Deletions cut 6 bases from V and 8 bases from J, with 11 bases between. The CDR3 runs 12 residues. The CDR3 coding sequence is TGTGCCAGCAGAACACAGGGAGATGAGCAGTTCTTC. This gives the protein CASRTQGDEQFF. The full variable domain, its missing parts supplied by reference TRBV28 and TRBJ2-1, is DVKVTQSSRYLVKRTGEKVFLECVQDMDHENMFWYRQDPGLGLRLIYFSYDVKMKEKGDIPEGYSVSREKKERFSLILESASTNQTSMYLCASRTQGDEQFFGPGTRLTVL.

This CDR3 is CASSSGYNQPQHF. Written as DNA, the CDR3 is TGTGCCAGCAGTTCGGGTTACAATCAGCCCCAGCATTTT. The genes are TRBV28 and TRBJ1-5; D is unclear. Germline-derived CDR1 and CDR2 are MDHEN and SYDVKM. Trimming stripped 4 bases from V and 3 bases from J, with 7 bases between. This CDR3 is 13 amino acids long.

V is TRBV2 and J is TRBJ1-2; no clear D. This CDR3 comprises 10 residues. From germline, CDR1 is SNHLY and CDR2 FYNNEI. V was pared by 6 bases and J by 5 bases, with 4 bases between. Written as DNA, the CDR3 is TGTGCCAGCAGGGGGTATGGCTACACCTTC. The encoded protein is CASRGYGYTF.

The chain combines TRBV9 with TRBJ1-2, with D possibly matching TRBD1 (5 bases). V dropped 0 bases and J dropped 8 bases, with 8 bases sitting between them. Germline values: CDR1 SGDLS, CDR2 YYNGEE. The CDR3 loop spans 12 amino acids. In nucleotides, the CDR3 is TGTGCCAGCAGCGTAGAGGGGAGGGGCTACACCTTC. The encoded protein is CASSVEGRGYTF.

This clone was found a few times. The V and J genes are TRBV4-2 and TRBJ1-1, with D tentatively TRBD1 (5 bases). Germline V gene sequence: CDR1 LGHNA, CDR2 YNFKEQ. V was shortened by 3 bases and J by 8 bases, with 10 bases between the two germline ends. The CDR3 length is 12 residues. CDR3: CASSQGTAEAFF. The CDR3 DNA follows: TGTGCCAGCAGCCAGGGGACGGCCGAAGCTTTCTTT.

This chain links TRBV2 with TRBJ1-6; 10 nucleotides line up with TRBD1. This CDR3 has 14 amino acids. The germline V gene has CDR1 SNHLY and CDR2 FYNNEI. V gave up 4 bases and J gave up 10 bases; unmatched junction bases: 4. This CDR3 reads CASSGDRGHSPLHF. The CDR3 DNA is TGTGCCAGCAGTGGAGACAGGGGGCACTCACCCCTCCACTTT.

The chain joins TRBV5-4 to TRBJ2-5; D ambiguous. Between the trimmed V and J ends, which lost 0 bases and 1 base, there was a span of 7 bases. The CDR3 extends over 14 amino acids. CDR1 and CDR2 (germline): SGHNT, YYREEE (reference sequence). This CDR3 reads CASSLASPQETQYF. CDR3 nucleotides: TGTGCCAGCAGCTTGGCCAGCCCCCAAGAGACCCAGTACTTC.

This chain uses TRBV7-2 with TRBJ1-2; 7 bases line up with TRBD1. This CDR3 comprises 15 residues. The germline CDR1 and CDR2 sequences are SGHTA and FQGNSA. V trimming: 1 base; J trimming: 0 bases; junction bases outside the gene matches: 2. CDR3 amino acids: CASSLGDRPNYGYTF. The DNA of the CDR3 is TGTGCCAGCAGCTTAGGGGACAGACCTAACTATGGCTACACCTTC.

CDR3 sequence (DNA): TGTGCCAGCAGCCCCCAAGGGCGGGCTAGCGGGGGGGCAGATACGCAGTATTTT. Encoded protein: CASSPQGRASGGADTQYF. J is TRBJ2-3 and V is TRBV7-3, with 12 bases aligning to TRBD2. The CDR3 totals 18 residues. Germline V lookup: CDR1 SGHTA, CDR2 FQGTGA. After removal of 5 bases from V and 4 bases from J, the junction contained 13 bases not matched to a gene.

The CDR3 spells CASTDYRSNEKLFF. The CDR3 bases are TGTGCCAGCACCGATTACAGGTCTAATGAAAAACTGTTTTTT. J is TRBJ1-4 and V is TRBV6-6; possibly TRBD1 for D (5 bases). This CDR3 spans 14 amino acids. Per the germline V gene, CDR1 is MNHNY and CDR2 is SVGAGI (reference sequence). Trimming pared 7 bases from V and 3 bases from J, leaving 12 bases between.

The J gene is TRBJ2-3, the V gene TRBV19, with D possibly TRBD1 on 7 matching bases. The CDR3 length is 16 residues. V lost 5 bases, J lost 0 bases, and 15 bases lay in between. Germline-derived CDR1 and CDR2 are LNHDA and SQIVND (reference sequence). The CDR3 sequence: CASSLKTGRSTDTQYF. The CDR3 DNA sequence: TGTGCCAGTAGTCTTAAGACAGGGAGGAGCACAGATACGCAGTATTTT.

V and J are TRBV6-5 and TRBJ2-1; 12 bases match TRBD2. V was pared by 2 bases and J by 6 bases, with 5 bases of the junction left unmatched. CDR3 length: 16 residues. Germline V CDR1 and CDR2: MNHEY, SVGAGI. The CDR3 loop is CASSYARTSGANEQFF. The DNA for the CDR3 is TGTGCCAGCAGTTACGCCCGGACTAGCGGGGCCAATGAGCAGTTCTTC.

The genes are TRBV28 and TRBJ1-2, with 11 bases lining up with TRBD1. Looked up from germline, CDR1 is MDHEN and CDR2 is SYDVKM. The CDR3 has 15 residues. V lost 2 bases and J lost 7; bases outside the gene matches: 6. CDR3 region: CASSLPGTGGGGYTF. The CDR3 nucleotides are TGTGCCAGCAGTTTACCCGGGACAGGGGGAGGTGGCTACACCTTC.

The V call is TRBV18, the J call TRBJ1-4, with D possibly TRBD1 on 6 matching bases. Between the trimmed V and J ends, which lost 5 bases and 9 bases, there was a span of 19 bases. CDR1 is KGHSH, CDR2 LQKENI, per germline. The CDR3 spans 15 residues. The CDR3 DNA reads TGTGCCAGCTCATCCTCTTCCCCGGGACAAAAAAAACTGTTTTTT. This encodes CASSSSSPGQKKLFF.

This clone was detected a few times. This chain links TRBV5-4 with TRBJ1-1; D is undetermined. The length of the CDR3 is 14 residues. Trimming removed 0 bases from V and 1 base from J, with 7 bases in between. Germline loops: CDR1 SGHNT, CDR2 YYREEE (reference sequence). The CDR3 reads CASSLAWKNTEAFF. The DNA for the CDR3 is TGTGCCAGCAGCTTGGCATGGAAGAACACTGAAGCTTTCTTT.

CDR3 DNA: TGCGCCAGCAGCTACTCTAGCGGCCAGGACGGGACCCAGTACTTC. Its protein product is CASSYSSGQDGTQYF. The chain couples TRBV5-1 to TRBJ2-5; TRBD2 agrees at 7 bases. Germline V gene lookup returns CDR1 SGHRS and CDR2 YFSETQ. V trimming: 3 bases; J trimming: 7 bases; junction bases outside the gene matches: 12. The length of the CDR3 is 15 residues.

This chain uses TRBV7-8 with TRBJ1-2, with 7 bases that match TRBD1. CDR1 is SGHVS, CDR2 FQNEAQ, per germline. The J segment lost 8 bases and the V segment lost 5 bases, leaving 8 bases of the junction unmatched. The CDR3 is 13 amino acids. The CDR3 loop is CASSAQGGGGYTF. The DNA for the CDR3 is TGTGCCAGCAGCGCCCAGGGGGGTGGCGGCTACACCTTC.

The V gene is TRBV30, the J gene TRBJ2-2; D gene ambiguous. CDR1 and CDR2 from the germline V gene are GTSNPN and SVGIG (reference sequence). V lost 3 bases and J lost 7, with 12 bases in between. The CDR3 length is 13 residues. The CDR3, as DNA: TGTGCCTGGAGCCCCTCAGGCAACGGGGAGCTGTTTTTT. The encoded protein is CAWSPSGNGELFF.

The J gene is TRBJ1-5, the V gene TRBV10-3; D ambiguous. CDR1 is ENHRY, CDR2 SYGVKD, per germline. V lost 0 bases and J 6 bases, leaving 3 bases between the germline ends. The CDR3 is 12 residues long. DNA of the CDR3: TGTGCCATCAGTGAGTCTTTTCAGCCCCAGCATTTT. Amino acids: CAISESFQPQHF.

The V call is TRBV4-1, the J call TRBJ1-4, with D perhaps matching TRBD1 (6 bases). Trimming removed 0 bases from V and 0 bases from J, with 11 bases in between. Germline CDR1 MGHRA, CDR2 YSYEKL. This CDR3 comprises 17 residues. CDR3 sequence reads: CASSQEPGQPTNEKLFF. In DNA, the CDR3 is TGCGCCAGCAGCCAAGAACCCGGACAGCCAACTAATGAAAAACTGTTTTTT.